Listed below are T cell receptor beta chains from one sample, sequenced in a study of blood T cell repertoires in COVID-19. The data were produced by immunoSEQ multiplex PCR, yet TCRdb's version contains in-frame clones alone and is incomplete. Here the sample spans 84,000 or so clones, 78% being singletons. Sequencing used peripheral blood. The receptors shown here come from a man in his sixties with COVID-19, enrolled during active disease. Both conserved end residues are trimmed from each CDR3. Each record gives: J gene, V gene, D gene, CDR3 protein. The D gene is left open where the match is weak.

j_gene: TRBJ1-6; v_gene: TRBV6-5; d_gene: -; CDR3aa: ASSYDPTGYGSPLH
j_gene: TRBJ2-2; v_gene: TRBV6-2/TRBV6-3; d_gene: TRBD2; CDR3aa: ASSPGTRWELF
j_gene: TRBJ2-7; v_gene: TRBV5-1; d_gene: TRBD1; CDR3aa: ASSFPGGSDEQY
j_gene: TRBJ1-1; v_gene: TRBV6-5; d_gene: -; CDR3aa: ASSSLGGGRGGF
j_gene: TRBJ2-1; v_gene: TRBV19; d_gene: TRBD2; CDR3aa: ASSLGGGSEQF
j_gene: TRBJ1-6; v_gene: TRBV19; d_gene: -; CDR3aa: ASAPGELTNSPLH
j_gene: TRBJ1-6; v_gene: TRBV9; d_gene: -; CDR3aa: ASSVAWENNSPLH
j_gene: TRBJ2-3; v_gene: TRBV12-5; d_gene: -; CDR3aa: ASGFEVGGDTQY
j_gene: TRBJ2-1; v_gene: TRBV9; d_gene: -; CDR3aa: ASSVAEGSNEQF
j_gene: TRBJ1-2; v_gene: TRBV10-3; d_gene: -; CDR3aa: AISESIAQLGYT
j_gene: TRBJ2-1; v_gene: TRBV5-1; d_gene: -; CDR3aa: ASSLEGVEQF
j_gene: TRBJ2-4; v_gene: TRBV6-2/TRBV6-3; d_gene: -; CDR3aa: ASSYLDGVRAKNIQY
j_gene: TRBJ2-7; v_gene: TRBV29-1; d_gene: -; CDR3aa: SVFAGFVEQY
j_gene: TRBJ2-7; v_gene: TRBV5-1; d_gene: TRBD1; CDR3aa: ASSSGQGATNEQY
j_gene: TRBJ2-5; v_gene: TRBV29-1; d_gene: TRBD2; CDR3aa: SVFPGLAAQETQY
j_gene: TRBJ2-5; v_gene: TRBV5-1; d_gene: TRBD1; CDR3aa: ASSWTGGAGETQY
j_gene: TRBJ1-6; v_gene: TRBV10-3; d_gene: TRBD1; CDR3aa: AIGPTGANNSPLH